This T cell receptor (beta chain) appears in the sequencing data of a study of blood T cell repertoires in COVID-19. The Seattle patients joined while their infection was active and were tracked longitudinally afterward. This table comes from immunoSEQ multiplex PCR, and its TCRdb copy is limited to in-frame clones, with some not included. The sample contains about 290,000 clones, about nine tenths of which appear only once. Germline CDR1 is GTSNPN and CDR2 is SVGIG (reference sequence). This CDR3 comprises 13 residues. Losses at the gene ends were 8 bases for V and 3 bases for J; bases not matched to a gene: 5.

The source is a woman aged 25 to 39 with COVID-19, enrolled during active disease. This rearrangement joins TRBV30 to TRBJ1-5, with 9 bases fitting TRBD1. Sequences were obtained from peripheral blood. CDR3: CALGQGNNQPQHF. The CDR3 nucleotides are TGTGCCCTCGGACAGGGGAACAATCAGCCCCAGCATTTT.